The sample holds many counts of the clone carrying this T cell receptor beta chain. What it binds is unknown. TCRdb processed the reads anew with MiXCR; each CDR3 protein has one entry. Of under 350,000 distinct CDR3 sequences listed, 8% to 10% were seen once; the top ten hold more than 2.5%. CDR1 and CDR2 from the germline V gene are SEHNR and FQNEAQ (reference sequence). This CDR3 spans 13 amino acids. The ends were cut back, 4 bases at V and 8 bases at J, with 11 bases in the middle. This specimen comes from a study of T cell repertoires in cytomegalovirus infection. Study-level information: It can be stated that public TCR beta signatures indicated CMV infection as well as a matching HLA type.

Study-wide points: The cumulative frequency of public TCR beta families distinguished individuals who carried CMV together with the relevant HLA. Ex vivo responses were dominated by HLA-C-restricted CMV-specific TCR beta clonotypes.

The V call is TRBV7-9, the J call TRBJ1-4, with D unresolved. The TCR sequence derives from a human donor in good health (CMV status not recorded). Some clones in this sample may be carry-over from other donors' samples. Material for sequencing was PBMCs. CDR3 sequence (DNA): TGTGCCAGCAGCTACCCTTCTCGGGAAAAACTGTTTTTT. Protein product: CASSYPSREKLFF.